Shown below are 13 T cell receptor beta chains from a single sample sequenced in a study of cytotoxic CD8 clonotypes in ibrutinib-treated CLL. Clones were read by immunoSEQ multiplex PCR, and TCRdb kept only the in-frame ones, dropping some. The sample holds fewer than 300,000 clones, around 76% seen once. Specimen: PBMCs, collected at disease progression, from a patient treated with ibrutinib. These receptors were obtained from a human donor with chronic lymphocytic leukemia.

CDR3 DNA sequence: TGTGCCAGTACCGACAAACCAGGCTCTGGGGCCAACGTCCTGACTTTC. It yields the protein CASTDKPGSGANVLTF. The chain has TRBV19 and TRBJ2-6; D unclear. The V and J ends lost 7 bases and 0 bases respectively, with 13 bases between them. CDR1 and CDR2 (germline): LNHDA, SQIVND (reference sequence). This CDR3 is built from 16 residues.

The J gene is TRBJ2-3, the V gene TRBV11-2; 8 nucleotides align to TRBD1. CDR3 size: 13 residues. J was trimmed by 7 bases and V by 5 bases; bases with no gene match: 5. Germline lookup yields CDR1 SGHAT and CDR2 FQNNGV. The chain's CDR3 is CASSADRGYTQYF. Here the CDR3 DNA reads TGTGCCAGCAGCGCCGACAGGGGATATACGCAGTATTTT. The variable domain in full, completed from reference TRBV11-2 and TRBJ2-3, reads EAGVAQSPRYKIIEKRQSVAFWCNPISGHATLYWYQQILGQGPKLLIQFQNNGVVDDSQLPKDRFSAERLKGVDSTLKIQPAKLEDSAVYLCASSADRGYTQYFGPGTRLTVL.

The rearrangement joins TRBV6-5 to TRBJ1-5; TRBD1 matches 7 bases. From germline, CDR1 is MNHEY and CDR2 SVGAGI. Trimming removed 5 bases from V and 7 bases from J; junction bases left unmatched: 11. The CDR3 has 15 amino acids. The CDR3 loop is CASSPWTGKGQPQHF. CDR3 in DNA: TGTGCCAGCAGTCCTTGGACAGGCAAAGGGCAGCCCCAGCATTTT.

J is TRBJ2-5 and V is TRBV7-3; maybe TRBD2 (6 bases). Trimming cost V 5 bases and J 3 bases, with 16 bases left between them. This CDR3 contains 15 residues. Germline V gene data show CDR1 as SGHTA and CDR2 as FQGTGA. CDR3 protein: CASSRGDLAEETQYF. The DNA of the CDR3 is TGTGCCAGCAGCCGCGGGGACTTGGCAGAAGAGACCCAGTACTTC.

J is TRBJ2-7 and V is TRBV6-1; 8 bases align to TRBD1. The germline CDR1 and CDR2 sequences are MNHNS and SASEGT. The trim removed 4 bases at V and 10 bases at J, leaving 9 bases unmatched. This CDR3 has 13 amino acids. CDR3 coding DNA: TGTGCCAGCAGTGCCGTCAGGGGGCGGGAACAGTACTTC. This translates into CASSAVRGREQYF.

This clone was observed a few times. This chain uses TRBV5-1 with TRBJ1-1, with a tentative D call TRBD1 (5 bases). V dropped 4 bases and J dropped 0 bases, with 16 bases sitting between them. Germline V lookup: CDR1 SGHRS, CDR2 YFSETQ. This CDR3 is 16 amino acids long. This CDR3 reads CASSQGTVLMNTEAFF. CDR3 nucleotides: TGCGCCAGCAGCCAAGGGACGGTTCTCATGAACACTGAAGCTTTCTTT.

This clone was recorded a few times. J is TRBJ2-5 and V is TRBV11-2; D unresolved. This CDR3 has 15 amino acids. With 2 bases removed from V and 5 bases from J, the gap between germline ends came to 15 bases. CDR1 is SGHAT, CDR2 FQNNGV, per germline. In nucleotides, the CDR3 is TGTGCCAGCAGCTTAAGGGCACGACTCTCGGAGACCCAGTACTTC. Amino acid sequence: CASSLRARLSETQYF.

V is TRBV7-6 and J is TRBJ1-2, with D possibly matching TRBD1 (5 bases). The CDR3 has 14 amino acids. Deletions cut 1 base from V and 4 bases from J, with 10 bases between. Germline CDR1 SGHVS, CDR2 FNYEAQ. The CDR3 here is CASSLDTGGYGYTF. DNA for the CDR3: TGTGCCAGCAGCTTAGATACAGGAGGCTATGGCTACACCTTC.

V usage is TRBV28 and J usage is TRBJ1-1; D possibly corresponds to TRBD1 (5 bases). Germline CDR1 MDHEN, CDR2 SYDVKM. The CDR3 extends over 14 amino acids. Trimming removed 5 bases at V and 4 bases at J, with 14 bases between. Written as DNA, the CDR3 is TGTGCCAGCAGTCTCCCGGGACCGAGCACTGAAGCTTTCTTT. Translating it yields CASSLPGPSTEAFF.

This chain connects TRBV7-8 to TRBJ1-2; 9 nucleotides agree with TRBD1. J gave up 0 bases and V 5 bases, and 4 bases lay outside the gene matches. The germline V gene encodes CDR1 SGHVS and CDR2 FQNEAQ. This CDR3 is built from 15 residues. The CDR3 loop is CASSGRDRANYGYTF. CDR3 nucleotides: TGTGCCAGCAGCGGACGGGACAGGGCTAACTATGGCTACACCTTC.

The V call is TRBV5-4, the J call TRBJ2-1, with TRBD2 matching over 7 bases. The CDR3 extends over 15 amino acids. Germline loops: CDR1 SGHNT, CDR2 YYREEE (reference sequence). Trimming removed 4 bases from V and 7 bases from J; junction bases left unmatched: 11. The DNA for the CDR3 is TGTGCCAGCAGCGACCGCGGGAGTACGGGAAATGAGCAGTTCTTC. Protein product: CASSDRGSTGNEQFF.

This chain uses TRBV28 with TRBJ1-1; no definite D call. CDR1 and CDR2 from the germline V gene are MDHEN and SYDVKM. This CDR3 is 13 amino acids long. Trimming cost V 3 bases and J 5 bases, with 10 bases left between them. The CDR3: CASSLGLGTEAFF. CDR3 nucleotides: TGTGCCAGCAGTTTGGGTCTAGGGACTGAAGCTTTCTTT.

This chain links TRBV9 with TRBJ2-4, with D tentatively TRBD2 (6 bases). The V and J ends lost 0 bases and 8 bases respectively, with 15 bases between them. The CDR3 loop spans 15 amino acids. Germline CDR1 and CDR2: SGDLS and YYNGEE. CDR3 nucleotide sequence: TGTGCCAGCAGCGTAGCGGTCGGGAGCACGGACATTCAGTACTTC. Translating gives CASSVAVGSTDIQYF.